This TCR beta chain was profiled in a study of T cells after yellow fever vaccination. As for the study in general: Where fractions had low cell numbers, libraries were prepared from them with the SMART-Seq v4 Ultra Low Input RNA kit. Whole-study findings and limits: Although the secondary response was weaker, it peaked faster, at day 5 versus 15. Bulk-population clonotypes that are abundant could appear as contaminants in FACS-sorted repertoires. Post-booster reappearance was seen for most primary-vaccination clones (96% CD4, about 90% CD8).

The sample holds many counts of this clonotype. Its matching antigen is unknown. TCRdb re-called the 5' RACE reads with MiXCR, one entry per CDR3 protein. The sample contains roughly 65,000 distinct CDR3 sequences, approximately 5% of which appear only once. V lost 10 bases and J lost 1, with 14 bases in between. There are 13 residues in the CDR3. CDR1 is ENHRY and CDR2 is SYGVKD in the germline V gene. Here the sequenced sample was CD4+ T cells sorted from PBMCs, taken roughly 14 days after the first yellow fever vaccination. The source is a man younger than 30 who received the YFV17D yellow fever vaccine. This rearrangement joins TRBV10-3 to TRBJ2-7, with a weak D call TRBD2 (6 bases). The CDR3 protein is CATAGGGSYEQYF. DNA of the CDR3: TGTGCCACCGCTGGCGGAGGGTCCTACGAGCAGTACTTC.